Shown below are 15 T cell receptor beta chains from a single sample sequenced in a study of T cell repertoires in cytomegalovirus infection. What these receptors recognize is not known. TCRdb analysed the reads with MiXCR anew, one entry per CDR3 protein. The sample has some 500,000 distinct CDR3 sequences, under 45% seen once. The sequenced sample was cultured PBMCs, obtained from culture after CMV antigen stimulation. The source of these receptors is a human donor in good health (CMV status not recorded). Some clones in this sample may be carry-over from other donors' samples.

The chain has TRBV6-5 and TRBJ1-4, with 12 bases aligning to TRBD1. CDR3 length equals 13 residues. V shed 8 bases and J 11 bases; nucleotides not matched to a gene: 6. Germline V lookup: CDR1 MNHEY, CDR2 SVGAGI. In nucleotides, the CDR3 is TGTGCCAGCGGGACAGGGGGCAGTGGGAAACTGTTTTTT. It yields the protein CASGTGGSGKLFF.

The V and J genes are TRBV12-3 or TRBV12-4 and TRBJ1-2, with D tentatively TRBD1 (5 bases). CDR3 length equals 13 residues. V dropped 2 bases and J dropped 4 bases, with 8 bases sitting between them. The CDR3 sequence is CASSLQGIYGYTF. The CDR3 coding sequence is TGTGCCAGCAGTTTACAGGGAATCTATGGCTACACCTTC.

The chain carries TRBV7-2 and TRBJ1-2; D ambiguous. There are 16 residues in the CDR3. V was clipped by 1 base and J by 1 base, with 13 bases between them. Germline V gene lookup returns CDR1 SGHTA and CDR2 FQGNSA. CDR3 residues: CASSLGSRIYNYGYTF. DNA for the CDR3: TGTGCCAGCAGCTTAGGTTCCAGAATCTATAACTATGGCTACACCTTC.

CDR3 in amino acids: CASSEFILAGNTGELFF. CDR3 nucleotide sequence: TGTGCCAGCAGTGAATTTATACTAGCGGGGAACACCGGGGAGCTGTTTTTT. This chain connects TRBV6-1 to TRBJ2-2, with 9 bases aligning to TRBD2. The CDR3 consists of 17 residues. J lost 1 base, V lost 2 bases, and 5 bases had no gene match. Germline V gene lookup returns CDR1 MNHNS and CDR2 SASEGT.

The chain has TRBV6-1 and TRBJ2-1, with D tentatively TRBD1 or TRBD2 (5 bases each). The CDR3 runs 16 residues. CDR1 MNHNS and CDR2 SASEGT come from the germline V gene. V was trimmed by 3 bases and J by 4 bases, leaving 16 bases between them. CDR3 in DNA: TGTGCCAGCAGTGACCCCGGGACCCCTAAGTACAATGAGCAGTTCTTC. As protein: CASSDPGTPKYNEQFF.

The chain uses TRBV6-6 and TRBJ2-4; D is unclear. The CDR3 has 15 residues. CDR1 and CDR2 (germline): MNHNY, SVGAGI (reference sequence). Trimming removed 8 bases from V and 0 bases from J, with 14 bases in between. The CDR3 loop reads CASSVSSLAKNIQYF. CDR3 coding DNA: TGTGCCAGCTCCGTCTCATCCTTAGCCAAAAACATTCAGTACTTC.

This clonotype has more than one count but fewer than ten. For the CDR3, the DNA is TGTGCCAGCAGCTATCAGGGGGGCAGCTCCTACGAGCAGTACTTC. Translated, it gives CASSYQGGSSYEQYF. The rearrangement links TRBV7-2 to TRBJ2-7; D perhaps matches TRBD1 (7 bases). The germline V gene has CDR1 SGHTA and CDR2 FQGNSA. There are 15 residues in the CDR3. The V gene lost 4 bases and the J gene lost 0 bases, with 13 bases spanning the gap.

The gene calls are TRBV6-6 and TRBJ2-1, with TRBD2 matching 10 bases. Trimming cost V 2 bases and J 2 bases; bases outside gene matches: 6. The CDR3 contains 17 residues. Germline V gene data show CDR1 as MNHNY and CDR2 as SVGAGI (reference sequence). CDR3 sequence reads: CASSYGRLAGTYNEQFF. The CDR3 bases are TGTGCCAGCAGTTACGGCCGACTAGCGGGCACCTACAATGAGCAGTTCTTC.

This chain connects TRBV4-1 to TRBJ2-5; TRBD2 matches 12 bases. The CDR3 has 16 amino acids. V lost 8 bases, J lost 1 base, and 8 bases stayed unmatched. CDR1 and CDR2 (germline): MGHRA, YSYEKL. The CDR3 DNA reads TGCGCCAGCGGACGGAAACTAGCGGGAGGCCAAGAGACCCAGTACTTC. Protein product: CASGRKLAGGQETQYF.

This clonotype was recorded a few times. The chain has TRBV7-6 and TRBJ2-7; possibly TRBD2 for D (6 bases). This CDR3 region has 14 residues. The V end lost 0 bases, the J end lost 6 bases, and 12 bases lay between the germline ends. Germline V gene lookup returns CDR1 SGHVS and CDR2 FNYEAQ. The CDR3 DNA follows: TGTGCCAGCAGCTTAGCGGCACTAGCATCCGAGCAGTACTTC. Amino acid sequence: CASSLAALASEQYF.

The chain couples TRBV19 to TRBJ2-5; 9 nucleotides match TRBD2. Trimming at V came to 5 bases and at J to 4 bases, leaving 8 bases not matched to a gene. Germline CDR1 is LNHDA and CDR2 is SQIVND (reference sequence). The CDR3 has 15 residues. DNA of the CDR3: TGTGCCAGTAGTGCCCCGGGCGGGAGGGGAGAGACCCAGTACTTC. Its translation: CASSAPGGRGETQYF.

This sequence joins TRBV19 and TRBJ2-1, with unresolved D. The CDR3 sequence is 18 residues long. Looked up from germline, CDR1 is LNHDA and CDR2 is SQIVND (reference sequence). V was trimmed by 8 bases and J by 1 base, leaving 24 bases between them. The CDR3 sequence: CASSERLSGIRSYNEQFF. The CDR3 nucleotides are TGTGCCAGTTCCGAGAGGTTAAGTGGTATAAGATCCTACAATGAGCAGTTCTTC.

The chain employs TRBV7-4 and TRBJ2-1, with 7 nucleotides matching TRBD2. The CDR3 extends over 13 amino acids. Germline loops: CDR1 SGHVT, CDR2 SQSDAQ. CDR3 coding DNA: TGTGAGGACGTGGGGACTATATCGTTAGAGCAGTTCTTC. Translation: CEDVGTISLEQFF.

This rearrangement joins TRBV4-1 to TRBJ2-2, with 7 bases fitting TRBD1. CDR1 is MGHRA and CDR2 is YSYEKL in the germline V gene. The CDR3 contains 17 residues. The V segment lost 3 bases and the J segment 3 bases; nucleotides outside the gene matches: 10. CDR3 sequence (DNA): TGCGCCAGCAGCCACGGCCCGACAGGGCGCGACACCGGGGAGCTGTTTTTT. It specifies CASSHGPTGRDTGELFF.

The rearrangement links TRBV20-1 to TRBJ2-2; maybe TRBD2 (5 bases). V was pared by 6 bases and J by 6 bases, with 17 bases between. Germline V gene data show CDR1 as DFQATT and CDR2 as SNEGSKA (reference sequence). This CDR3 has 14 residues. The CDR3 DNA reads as TGCAGTGCCGGACCCGCGCCGGGGTCCGGGGAGCTGTTTTTT. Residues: CSAGPAPGSGELFF.